This T cell receptor (beta chain) is drawn from a study of blood T cell repertoires in COVID-19. Sequencing used immunoSEQ multiplex PCR; TCRdb keeps in-frame clones, though not all of them. The table records 200,000 to 250,000 clones, approximately 90% of them present only once. The sample holds one count of this clone. Other DNA sequences within the sample encode an identical CDR3. The participants were between about 18 and 90 years old and came from under 25 US areas. The germline gives CDR1 LGHNA, CDR2 YSLEER. V was clipped by 3 bases and J by 4 bases; unmatched bases: 0. The CDR3 runs to 13 residues.

Sequenced material: PBMCs or T cells enriched from blood (not recorded which). This sequence was found in a man between 25 and 39 years old who had recovered from COVID-19. The J gene is TRBJ2-5, the V gene TRBV4-3; 9 bases are shared with TRBD1. In DNA form, the CDR3 reads TGCGCCAGCAGCCAGGACAGGGGAGAGACCCAGTACTTC. Protein: CASSQDRGETQYF.